The clone carrying this T cell receptor (beta chain) was detected a few times. Its antigen is undetermined. TCRdb analysed the 5' RACE reads with MiXCR anew, one entry per CDR3 protein. The sample lists fewer than 250,000 distinct CDR3 sequences, around 8.1% seen once, with about 1.9% in the top ten. The data were obtained in a study of identical twins. Trimming cost V 8 bases and J 0 bases; bases outside gene matches: 4. Germline lookup yields CDR1 GTSNPN and CDR2 SVGIG (reference sequence). This CDR3 is 13 amino acids long. Study outcomes and limitations: With abundant cord blood beta clonotypes, insertions were fewer; memory repertoires showed no such pattern.

This sample was shared with a second study, whose subject was yellow fever vaccine responses in identical twins.

The specimen was memory (CD45RO+) T cells sorted from blood. This receptor was obtained from a woman aged 18-29 years in good health. The rearrangement uses TRBV30 and TRBJ1-1; 9 bases are shared with TRBD1. As DNA, the CDR3 is TGTGCCGGGGGACAGGGCCTGAACACTGAAGCTTTCTTT. As protein: CAGGQGLNTEAFF.